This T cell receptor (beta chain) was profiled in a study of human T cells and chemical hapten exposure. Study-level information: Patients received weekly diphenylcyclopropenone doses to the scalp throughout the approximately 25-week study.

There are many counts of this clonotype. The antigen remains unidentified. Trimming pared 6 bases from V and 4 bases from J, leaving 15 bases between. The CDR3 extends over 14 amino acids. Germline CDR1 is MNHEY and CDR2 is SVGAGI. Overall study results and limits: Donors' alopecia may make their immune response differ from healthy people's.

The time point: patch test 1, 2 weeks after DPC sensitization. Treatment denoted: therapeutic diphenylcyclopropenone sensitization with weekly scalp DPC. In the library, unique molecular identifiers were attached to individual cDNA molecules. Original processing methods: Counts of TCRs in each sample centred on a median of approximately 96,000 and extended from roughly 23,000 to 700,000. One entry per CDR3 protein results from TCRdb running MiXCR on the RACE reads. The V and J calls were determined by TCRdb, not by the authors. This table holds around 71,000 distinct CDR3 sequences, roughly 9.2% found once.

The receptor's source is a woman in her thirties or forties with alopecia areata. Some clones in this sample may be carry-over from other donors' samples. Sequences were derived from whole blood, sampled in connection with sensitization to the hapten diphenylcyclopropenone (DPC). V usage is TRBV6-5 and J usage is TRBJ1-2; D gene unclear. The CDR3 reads CASSYDGQSYGYTF. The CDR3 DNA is TGTGCCAGCAGCTACGACGGGCAGTCCTATGGCTACACCTTC.